This T cell receptor (beta chain) was identified in a study of shared clonotypes between healthy human individuals (dated by TCRdb to 2019 to 2021). Regarding the study in general: A few men and two women, aged 18 to 49 years, made up the cohort. Between about 0.85 and 9.5 billion PBMCs per donor were obtained by leukapheresis. For each donor, CD4 naive and CD4 memory were each run on three plates, CD8 naive on two plates, and CD8 memory on one plate. To increase sequencing depth and limit assay-specific biases, TCR repertoire library preparation and sequencing were carried out by different laboratories using diverse techniques. The study deeply sequenced blood TCR repertoires of about 5 healthy adults to estimate repertoire size and the extent of clonotype sharing between individuals.

Using the deep immunoSEQ assay, multiplex PCR amplified TCR CDR3 regions from genomic DNA. Genomic DNA extracted from each cell subset was distributed evenly over all wells of several immunoSEQ 96-well plates, and each plate served as one replicate. For sorted subsets, approximately 190 ng genomic DNA, equal to 30,000 to 35,000 T cell genomes, was loaded into each replicate PCR. The purified libraries were quantified using a Qubit 3.0 fluorometer, sized with a Bioanalyzer 2100, and then quantified again using the KAPA Library Quantification kit. A separate single-read 150-cycle Illumina NextSeq 550 flow cell was used to sequence each immunoSEQ 96-well plate. Concerning the study's data processing: Because only junctional sequences without quality scores were contained in the immunoSEQ output, filtering matching that applied to full-length reads could not be performed. To assign V/J genes and CDR3, sequences were annotated using PyIR, a Python wrapper for IgBLAST v1.9, with IMGT germline references. Reads with weak V/J assignments (E-value above 1e-6), missing CDR3, stop codons, out-of-frame junctions, or ambiguous translated residues were removed. V3J clonotypes were defined by identical inferred V gene, J gene, and CDR3 amino acid sequence. Percentage overlap between repertoires was computed as shared unique clonotypes divided by the size of the smaller repertoire. RTK rarefaction, the Chao1 estimator, and Recon v2.1 estimates of unobserved clonotypes were used to assess repertoire richness. OLGA was used to compute generation probabilities for all TCRbeta clonotypes that the gDNA method yielded from several donors. TCRdb carries this immuneACCESS record with in-frame sequences only. Its versions omit some clonotypes, under half of them owing to an unresolved V gene in the studies checked, with the rest unexplained. The DNA was the basis for D and trimming; V, J and clone size are from that table. This sample holds some 2 million clones; roughly 94% were observed only once. In total, the top ten clones hold more than 0.95% of the sample.

Counted from cysteine to phenylalanine, this CDR3 has 14 amino acids. The only DNA kept is the CDR3, 42 bases in frame from the first base. In the germline V gene (reference sequence), CDR1 corresponds to MNHEY and CDR2 to SMNVEV. V and J are trimmed by 4 bases and 7 bases, and the gene matches miss 7 bases of the junction. CD8 naive samples consisted of CD45RO-negative cells that were positively selected for CCR7, yielding a CD45RA+CCR7+ population without TemRA cells. The donors were healthy, HIV-negative adults who had no recently reported acute infections or vaccinations. Every donor was a Caucasian adult residing in Nashville, Tennessee, USA. Blood was obtained by leukapheresis, after which PBMCs were separated by Ficoll-Histopaque density gradient centrifugation and cryopreserved in liquid nitrogen vapor phase. Purity and quantity of every magnetically sorted T cell population were checked by analytical flow cytometry. Each sorted fraction had its genomic DNA isolated and then quantified by UV absorbance on a Nanodrop 2000c.

This clone is a singleton in its sample. Its cognate antigen has yet to be identified. No much larger clone is present one base from it, and per-base qualities are unavailable. What the research found in general, with its limitations: The small number of donors limited the genetic and exposure-history diversity represented. Estimated clonotype richness was generally larger for naive than for memory subsets. Compared with non-shared clonotypes, the clonotypes found in all four sorted-subset donors had higher generation probabilities. Sampling was restricted to blood, and TCR repertoires in tissues likely differ from the TCR repertoires found in blood. Pairwise subsampling indicated that sequencing depth was expected to affect the degree of clonotype sharing among donors. Rarefaction of sorted-subset datasets indicated incomplete sequencing despite the large sequencing depth. Sharing across several donors was observed for roughly 5% of naive CD4, under 4% of naive CD8, 2% to 2.5% of memory CD4, and roughly 0.4% of memory CD8 clonotypes.

Material: naive CD8+ T cells sorted from blood. What this sample's cell subset or site label stands for: CD45RA+CCR7+. This chain joins TRBV27 to TRBJ2-7; 10 middle bases align to TRBD1. The receptor comes from a man younger than 30 in good health. The bases read TGTGCCAGCAGTTGGGACAGGGGTTCATGGGAGCAGTACTTC. This encodes CASSWDRGSWEQYF.